Listed below are T cell receptor beta chains from one sample, sequenced in a study of radiotherapy plus CTLA-4 blockade in lung cancer. Assay: immunoSEQ multiplex PCR; the TCRdb copy retains only in-frame clones and omits some. This sample has 70,000 to 90,000 clones, with about 80% found just once. Sequenced material: peripheral blood, taken from a patient treated with radiotherapy plus ipilimumab. Receptors originate from a human donor with non-small cell lung cancer who had stable disease on radiotherapy plus ipilimumab. The CDR3 runs from the conserved cysteine through the conserved F or W. D genes are given only for firm matches. Some rows mark clone size as missing; the rest say once, few, many or name a class of expanded clone.

j_call: TRBJ1-1; clone_size: once; v_call: TRBV27; d_call: TRBD1; cdr3_aa: CASSLHRGNTEAFF; cdr3_nt: TGTGCCAGCAGTTTACACAGGGGGAACACTGAAGCTTTCTTT
j_call: TRBJ2-3; clone_size: -; v_call: TRBV15; d_call: -; cdr3_aa: CATSDPGSSTDTQYF; cdr3_nt: TGTGCCACCAGCGACCCCGGGTCCTCCACAGATACGCAGTATTTT
j_call: TRBJ1-5; clone_size: few; v_call: TRBV6-1; d_call: TRBD1; cdr3_aa: CASRQTGTHQPQHF; cdr3_nt: TGTGCCAGCAGGCAGACAGGGACCCATCAGCCCCAGCATTTT
j_call: TRBJ2-7; clone_size: -; v_call: TRBV10-2; d_call: TRBD2; cdr3_aa: CASSDRQGGAGGPYEQYF; cdr3_nt: TGCGCCAGCAGTGACCGTCAGGGTGGAGCGGGGGGGCCCTACGAGCAGTACTTC
j_call: TRBJ1-1; clone_size: -; v_call: TRBV18; d_call: TRBD1; cdr3_aa: CASQQKGASTEAFF; cdr3_nt: TGTGCCAGCCAACAAAAGGGGGCATCCACTGAAGCTTTCTTT
j_call: TRBJ2-1; clone_size: -; v_call: TRBV27; d_call: TRBD1; cdr3_aa: CASSTRTGSYNEQFF; cdr3_nt: TGTGCCAGCAGTACCCGGACAGGATCCTACAATGAGCAGTTCTTC
j_call: TRBJ2-1; clone_size: -; v_call: TRBV4-2; d_call: -; cdr3_aa: CASSQDARATSYNEQFF; cdr3_nt: TGTGCCAGCAGCCAAGATGCGCGAGCAACTTCCTACAATGAGCAGTTCTTC
j_call: TRBJ2-3; clone_size: -; v_call: TRBV19; d_call: -; cdr3_aa: CASSMAGRGGTDTQYF; cdr3_nt: TGTGCCAGTAGTATGGCTGGCAGGGGCGGCACAGATACGCAGTATTTT
j_call: TRBJ2-4; clone_size: -; v_call: TRBV15; d_call: -; cdr3_aa: CATSRDRVLNIQYF; cdr3_nt: TGTGCCACCAGCAGAGACAGGGTTCTAAACATTCAGTACTTC
j_call: TRBJ2-1; clone_size: -; v_call: TRBV7-8; d_call: -; cdr3_aa: CASSFPGTEFYNEQFF; cdr3_nt: TGTGCCAGCAGCTTCCCTGGGACGGAGTTCTACAATGAGCAGTTCTTC
j_call: TRBJ2-7; clone_size: -; v_call: TRBV10-1; d_call: -; cdr3_aa: CASSENRAGEQYF; cdr3_nt: TGCGCCAGCAGTGAGAACAGGGCCGGTGAGCAGTACTTC
j_call: TRBJ2-4; clone_size: -; v_call: TRBV19; d_call: -; cdr3_aa: CASSTYNTVAKNIQYF; cdr3_nt: TGTGCCAGTAGTACGTACAACACGGTTGCCAAAAACATTCAGTACTTC
j_call: TRBJ2-1; clone_size: -; v_call: TRBV7-8; d_call: -; cdr3_aa: CASSLNGINNEQFF; cdr3_nt: TGTGCCAGCAGCTTGAACGGGATAAACAATGAGCAGTTCTTC
j_call: TRBJ1-3; clone_size: -; v_call: TRBV29-1; d_call: -; cdr3_aa: CSGHSGNTIYF; cdr3_nt: TGCAGCGGACACTCTGGAAACACCATATATTTT
j_call: TRBJ2-5; clone_size: -; v_call: TRBV5-8; d_call: -; cdr3_aa: CASSLAQQETQYF; cdr3_nt: TGTGCCAGCAGCTTGGCACAGCAAGAGACCCAGTACTTC
j_call: TRBJ2-1; clone_size: -; v_call: TRBV28; d_call: -; cdr3_aa: CASSLSWVYEQFF; cdr3_nt: TGTGCCAGCAGTTTATCGTGGGTGTATGAGCAGTTCTTC